This T cell receptor (beta chain) was observed in a study of CD8 T cells in Susac syndrome. The germline CDR1 and CDR2 sequences are SEHNR and FQNEAQ (reference sequence). Losses at the gene ends were 3 bases for V and 2 bases for J; bases not matched to a gene: 6. This CDR3 contains 15 residues. The sequenced target, TCR beta, came from blood CD8+ and CD4+ T cells. Random hexamers served to reverse transcribe roughly 0.45 to 1 ug RNA. TCRdb called the immunoSEQ multiplex PCR reads again in MiXCR, with one record for every CDR3 protein. Here the sample spans around 300,000 distinct CDR3 sequences, 85% being singletons.

This clonotype was obtained from a human donor with multiple sclerosis. The sequencing input was CD8+ T cells from PBMCs. The rearrangement links TRBV7-9 to TRBJ1-1; 7 bases are shared with TRBD1. This CDR3 reads CASSFEGATNTEAFF. The DNA for the CDR3 is TGTGCCAGCAGCTTTGAGGGGGCAACCAACACTGAAGCTTTCTTT.